Listed here is a single TCR beta chain. The sample is drawn from a study of blood T cell repertoires in COVID-19. In the study overall: Acute and convalescent COVID-19 specimens originated in the United States, Italy and Spain. Nucleic acid was either cDNA or gDNA, and it came from T cells, B-cell-depleted T cells, or PBMCs.

Per germline, CDR1 MNHEY and CDR2 SMNVEV (reference sequence). With 3 bases removed from V and 5 bases from J, the gap between germline ends came to 19 bases. This CDR3 region has 16 residues. Per the original methods: Amplifying reference gene primers gave estimates of nucleated cell counts. Assay used: immunoSEQ multiplex PCR; TCRdb lists only in-frame clones, some missing. D and trimming were read from the DNA, whereas the V and J calls and clone size are those reported in that table. The sample yields approximately 250,000 clones, approximately 80% seen once. The sample comprised peripheral blood. This receptor was identified in a man in his sixties with acute or convalescent COVID-19. The chain joins TRBV27 to TRBJ1-1; D is possibly TRBD1 (5 bases). This CDR3 reads CASSFNPPRGRTEAFF. The CDR3 coding sequence is TGTGCCAGCAGTTTTAACCCACCCCGGGGGAGGACTGAAGCTTTCTTT.